This passage covers 26 T cell receptor beta chains from one sample sequenced in a study of blood T cells in healthy people across ages. Together with a sample-barcoded 5' primer, a J-beta primer mix was included in a second PCR lasting 7 to 11 cycles. TCRdb used MiXCR to reprocess the 5' RACE reads, holding one entry per CDR3 protein. The sample has approximately 800,000 distinct CDR3 sequences; about 48% are singletons. The sequencing sample was made of blood. The receptors were sampled from a man older than 75 in good health.

V is TRBV29-1 and J is TRBJ2-3; D assignment may be TRBD1 or TRBD2 (5 bases each). Deletions cut 2 bases from V and 2 bases from J, with 8 bases between. Germline CDR1 and CDR2: SQVTM and ANQGSEA. The CDR3 is made up of 13 amino acids. The CDR3, as DNA: TGCAGCGTTGAATTGGGGGTCACAGATACGCAGTATTTT. Translating it yields CSVELGVTDTQYF.

On this clonotype itself: A clone one base away is much larger, so this may be a read error. The genes are TRBV6-5 and TRBJ2-7; TRBD1 matches 9 bases. The germline V gene encodes CDR1 MNHEY and CDR2 SVGAGI. The CDR3 runs 14 residues. CDR3 amino acids: CASGYGQGSYEQYF. DNA of the CDR3: TGTGCCAGCGGTTACGGACAGGGGTCCTACGAGCAGTACTTC.

This clonotype was counted between two and nine times. V is TRBV20-1 and J is TRBJ1-1, with D unresolved. Trimming removed 4 bases at V and 1 base at J, with 7 bases between. CDR1 is DFQATT, CDR2 SNEGSKA, per germline (reference sequence). The CDR3 extends over 12 amino acids. The CDR3 region is CSAKAGNTEAFF. CDR3 DNA: TGCAGTGCTAAAGCAGGGAACACTGAAGCTTTCTTT.

This clonotype was recorded a few times. The chain couples TRBV20-1 to TRBJ2-7; D possibly corresponds to TRBD2 (6 bases). This CDR3 spans 13 amino acids. Deletions cut 6 bases from V and 2 bases from J, with 14 bases between. Germline-derived CDR1 and CDR2 are DFQATT and SNEGSKA (reference sequence). The DNA for the CDR3 is TGCAGTGCCCCCCGGGCGGGGACCTACGAGCAGTACTTC. Protein sequence: CSAPRAGTYEQYF.

The J gene is TRBJ2-6, the V gene TRBV11-2, with 10 bases aligning to TRBD1. With V trimmed by 4 bases and J by 1 base, 4 bases remained unmatched. The CDR3 spans 17 residues. Germline CDR1 and CDR2: SGHAT and FQNNGV. CDR3 nucleotide sequence: TGTGCCAGCAGCTCGCGGGACAGGGGATCTGGGGCCAACGTCCTGACTTTC. It translates to CASSSRDRGSGANVLTF.

The chain combines TRBV9 with TRBJ2-3; 14 positions match TRBD2. CDR1 SGDLS and CDR2 YYNGEE come from the germline V gene. The CDR3 has 18 residues. The J segment lost 4 bases and the V segment lost 2 bases, leaving 9 bases of the junction unmatched. For the CDR3, the DNA is TGTGCCAGCAGCGTCGCCGGGACTAGCGGGAGCGGGGCAGATACGCAGTATTTT. As protein: CASSVAGTSGSGADTQYF.

The chain uses TRBV5-1 and TRBJ2-1; 12 positions match TRBD2. Germline values: CDR1 SGHRS, CDR2 YFSETQ. The CDR3 is made up of 19 amino acids. V was clipped by 4 bases and J by 0 bases; unmatched bases: 11. CDR3 loop: CASSASAGGLAGSYNEQFF. CDR3 nucleotide sequence: TGCGCCAGCAGCGCCTCAGCGGGGGGACTAGCGGGCTCCTACAATGAGCAGTTCTTC.

This clonotype has only a few counts. The J gene is TRBJ2-1, the V gene TRBV20-1; TRBD2 is a possible D gene (6 bases). This CDR3 has 14 amino acids. The germline V and J ends were trimmed by 1 base and 10 bases, with 17 bases remaining between them. CDR1 is DFQATT, CDR2 SNEGSKA, per germline (reference sequence). The CDR3 nucleotides are TGCAGTGCTAGAGTGGAGGGGTCGGGGGTAGAGCAGTTCTTC. Translating gives CSARVEGSGVEQFF.

This chain connects TRBV20-1 to TRBJ2-1; 11 bases are a match to TRBD2. The CDR3 contains 15 residues. After removal of 3 bases from V and 3 bases from J, the junction contained 4 bases not matched to a gene. The germline gives CDR1 DFQATT, CDR2 SNEGSKA (reference sequence). CDR3 in DNA: TGCAGTGCTAGTCCTCTAGCGGGAGGCTACAATGAGCAGTTCTTC. Translation gives CSASPLAGGYNEQFF.

As to this clonotype: At one end the junction does not follow the germline gene, possibly because of a read error. The V call is TRBV20-1, the J call TRBJ2-1; perhaps D is TRBD1 or TRBD2 (5 bases each). CDR3 length: 13 amino acids. CDR1 is DFQATT, CDR2 SNEGSKA, per germline (reference sequence). CDR3 DNA sequence: TGCAGCGCTAGAGGGGCAGCCTACAATGAGCAGTTCTTC. Its protein product is CSARGAAYNEQFF.

The J gene is TRBJ1-6, the V gene TRBV5-1; D is undetermined. Trimming took off 4 bases at V and 0 bases at J, with 11 bases between the two ends. Germline V gene lookup returns CDR1 SGHRS and CDR2 YFSETQ. The CDR3 length is 16 residues. The chain's CDR3 is CASSPQESSYNSPLHF. In nucleotides, the CDR3 is TGCGCCAGCAGCCCCCAGGAATCCTCCTATAATTCACCCCTCCACTTT.

The chain has TRBV28 and TRBJ2-4; D not resolved. V dropped 3 bases and J dropped 6 bases, with 6 bases sitting between them. The CDR3 extends over 12 amino acids. Germline V gene sequence: CDR1 MDHEN, CDR2 SYDVKM. The CDR3 region is CASSFGVNIQYF. The CDR3 DNA is TGTGCCAGCAGTTTCGGTGTAAACATTCAGTACTTC.

The chain combines TRBV7-2 with TRBJ1-6; possibly TRBD1 for D (6 bases). Germline CDR1 and CDR2: SGHTA and FQGNSA. The CDR3 length is 16 residues. Trimming removed 2 bases from V and 10 bases from J, with 18 bases in between. The CDR3 nucleotides are TGTGCCAGCAGCTTAATCGGCGCAGGGGTAAGCTCACCCCTCCACTTT. It encodes CASSLIGAGVSSPLHF. The full variable domain, completed using reference TRBV7-2 and TRBJ1-6, is GAGVSQSPSNKVTEKGKDVELRCDPISGHTALYWYRQSLGQGLEFLIYFQGNSAPDKSGLPSDRFSAERTGGSVSTLTIQRTQQEDSAVYLCASSLIGAGVSSPLHFGNGTRLTVT.

The chain uses TRBV5-4 and TRBJ1-6; D may be TRBD1 (6 bases). In germline, CDR1 is SGHNT, CDR2 YYREEE (reference sequence). The CDR3 totals 15 residues. Trimming cost V 4 bases and J 6 bases, with 14 bases left between them. The CDR3 DNA sequence: TGTGCCAGCAGCCCCCAGGGACAAAGTAATTCACCCCTCCACTTT. Translated, it gives CASSPQGQSNSPLHF. Based on the CDR3 plus reference TRBV5-4 and TRBJ1-6, the full variable domain is ETGVTQSPTHLIKTRGQQVTLRCSSQSGHNTVSWYQQALGQGPQFIFQYYREEENGRGNFPPRFSGLQFPNYSSELNVNALELDDSALYLCASSPQGQSNSPLHFGNGTRLTVT.

The CDR3 nucleotides are TGCAGTGCTAGAATGGCAGGGTCGGGCACAGATACGCAGTATTTT. Encoded protein: CSARMAGSGTDTQYF. The J gene is TRBJ2-3, the V gene TRBV20-1; TRBD1 is a possible D gene (5 bases). Germline CDR1 reads DFQATT; CDR2 reads SNEGSKA (reference sequence). There are 15 residues in the CDR3. Trimming took off 2 bases at V and 1 base at J, with 13 bases between the two ends.

The gene calls are TRBV29-1 and TRBJ1-4; D remains ambiguous. The V and J ends lost 3 bases and 1 base respectively, with 9 bases between them. The CDR3 extends over 14 amino acids. Germline values: CDR1 SQVTM, CDR2 ANQGSEA. CDR3 residues: CSVDTTGTNEKLFF. CDR3 bases: TGCAGCGTTGACACGACTGGAACTAATGAAAAACTGTTTTTT.

This rearrangement joins TRBV6-1 to TRBJ2-1; D gene uncertain. The germline gives CDR1 MNHNS, CDR2 SASEGT. Trimming left V 9 bases short and J 3 bases short, with 9 bases between. The CDR3 consists of 12 residues. CDR3 DNA: TGTGCCAGTGGAAAGGGCTACAATGAGCAGTTCTTC. Protein sequence: CASGKGYNEQFF.

This rearrangement joins TRBV7-8 to TRBJ2-1, with TRBD2 matching 14 bases. CDR1 is SGHVS and CDR2 is FQNEAQ in the germline V gene. The V gene end was trimmed by 4 bases and the J gene end by 0 bases; junction bases not matched to a gene: 2. This CDR3 is 17 amino acids long. The DNA of the CDR3 is TGTGCCAGCAGCTACGGGACTAGCGGGGGCTCCTACAATGAGCAGTTCTTC. Translating it yields CASSYGTSGGSYNEQFF.

The rearrangement links TRBV5-1 to TRBJ2-7; D is perhaps TRBD2 (6 bases). The J call may not be correct, given that the DNA end is closer to TRBJ2-5. The CDR3 sequence is 15 residues long. Germline V gene sequence: CDR1 SGHRS, CDR2 YFSETQ. CDR3 sequence reads: CASSLSGGEQETQYF. CDR3 bases: TGCGCCAGCAGCTTATCCGGGGGTGAACAAGAGACCCAGTACTTC.

The chain is built from TRBV4-1 and TRBJ2-7, with D maybe TRBD2 (6 bases). Trimming took 0 bases from V and 7 from J, leaving 22 bases between them. From germline, CDR1 is MGHRA and CDR2 YSYEKL. The CDR3 runs 17 residues. CDR3 coding DNA: TGCGCCAGCAGCCAAGACCAGGCGGCGGGGCCCTTGGTAGAGCAGTACTTC. Amino acid sequence: CASSQDQAAGPLVEQYF.

The chain has TRBV7-9 and TRBJ2-7; 8 bases are a match to TRBD2. Trimming at V came to 4 bases and at J to 0 bases, leaving 8 bases not matched to a gene. The CDR3 contains 16 residues. The germline gives CDR1 SEHNR, CDR2 FQNEAQ (reference sequence). CDR3 loop: CASSSDRLANSYEQYF. The CDR3 DNA is TGTGCCAGCAGCTCCGACCGACTAGCGAACTCCTACGAGCAGTACTTC.

About this clonotype: Sequence at one end of the junction differs from germline and may be a read error. The V gene is TRBV12-3 or TRBV12-4, the J gene TRBJ2-4; tentatively, D is TRBD1 or TRBD2 (6 bases each). The closer fit of TRBJ2-5 to the DNA end suggests the J call may be wrong. The CDR3 has 16 amino acids. The CDR3 loop reads CVSSRGAGQGEETQYF. Written as DNA, the CDR3 is TGTGTCAGCAGTAGGGGGGCGGGCCAAGGGGAAGAGACCCAGTACTTC.

The V and J genes are TRBV24-1 and TRBJ2-7, with 10 bases aligning to TRBD1. The germline V gene encodes CDR1 KGHDR and CDR2 SFDVKD. The CDR3 consists of 12 residues. The trim removed 10 bases at V and 6 bases at J, leaving 5 bases unmatched. The CDR3 is CATVGQGGEQYF. CDR3 nucleotide sequence: TGTGCCACAGTCGGACAGGGGGGCGAGCAGTACTTC.

V and J are TRBV3-1 and TRBJ2-3; 7 positions agree with TRBD2. Looked up from germline, CDR1 is LGHDT and CDR2 is YNNKEL (reference sequence). With 2 bases clipped from V and 6 bases from J, the junction kept 8 bases outside the gene matches. The CDR3 totals 15 residues. The CDR3 sequence is CASSQLHSGGDTQYF. The DNA of the CDR3 is TGTGCCAGCAGCCAACTCCACTCCGGGGGGGATACGCAGTATTTT.

The V and J genes are TRBV25-1 and TRBJ2-5; 9 bases align to TRBD2. Germline V gives CDR1 MGHDK, CDR2 SYGVNS. J gave up 4 bases and V 4 bases, and 7 bases lay outside the gene matches. The CDR3 contains 15 residues. CDR3 protein: CASSGSSGVRETQYF. The CDR3, as DNA: TGTGCCAGCAGTGGGTCTAGCGGGGTCCGAGAGACCCAGTACTTC.

The CDR3 DNA reads TGTGCCAGCAGCGGACTAGCGGGAGGCTGGGGCATTCAGTACTTC. It is translated as CASSGLAGGWGIQYF. V and J are TRBV7-2 and TRBJ2-4; 14 bases agree with TRBD2. Germline-derived CDR1 and CDR2 are SGHTA and FQGNSA. The CDR3 spans 15 residues. J lost 9 bases, V lost 5 bases, and 6 bases had no gene match.